This TCR beta chain was sequenced for a study of shared clonotypes between healthy human individuals. Study conclusions and caveats: It was expected that sequencing depth would affect clonotype sharing among donors.

CDR1 and CDR2 (germline): SEHNR, FQNEAQ (reference sequence). The CDR3 length is 15 residues. Trimming took 5 bases from V and 7 from J, leaving 18 bases between them. In regard to this clone: Its specificity is not known.

A CD45RA-negative memory subset and a CD45RA+ naive subset were separated from the CD4+ cells. Measured with immunoSEQ multiplex PCR; TCRdb has only the in-frame clones, and not every one. The sample consists of 900,000 to 1,200,000 clones, about 84% of them appearing once. Sequenced sample: memory CD4+ T cells from PBMCs. Subset in this sample: CD45RA-negative fraction. J is TRBJ2-1 and V is TRBV7-9, with D maybe TRBD2 (5 bases). This TCR came from a man between 18 and 35 years old in good health. Some clones in this sample may be carry-over from other donors' samples. CDR3 protein: CASSRYRTGSNEQFF. The CDR3 DNA reads TGTGCCAGCAGCCGTTATCGTACGGGGTCGAATGAGCAGTTCTTC.